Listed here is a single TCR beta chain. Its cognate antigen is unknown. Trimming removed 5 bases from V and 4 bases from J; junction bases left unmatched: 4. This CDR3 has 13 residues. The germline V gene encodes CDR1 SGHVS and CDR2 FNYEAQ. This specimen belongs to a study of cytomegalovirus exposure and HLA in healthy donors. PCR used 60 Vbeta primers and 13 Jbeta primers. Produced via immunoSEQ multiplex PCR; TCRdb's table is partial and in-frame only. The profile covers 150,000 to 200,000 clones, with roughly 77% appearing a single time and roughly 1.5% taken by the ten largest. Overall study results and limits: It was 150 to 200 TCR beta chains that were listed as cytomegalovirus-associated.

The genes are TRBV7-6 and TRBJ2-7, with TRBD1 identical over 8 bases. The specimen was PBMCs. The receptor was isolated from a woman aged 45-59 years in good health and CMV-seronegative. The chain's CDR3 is CASSLQGGYEQYF. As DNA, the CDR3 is TGTGCCAGCAGCCTACAGGGGGGATACGAGCAGTACTTC.